This entry describes one TCR beta chain. The sample holds a few counts of this clonotype. Its recognized antigen is unknown. Qualities for individual bases were not recorded, and no much larger clone is one base off. The record originates from a study of human T cells and chemical hapten exposure (dated by TCRdb to the early 2020s). For the study in its entirety: Libraries were pooled for sequencing, and per-sample TCR yields varied mainly because of small differences in library volumes within the pool. The study tracked peripheral blood TCR repertoire changes in vivo during primary and secondary sensitization to the hapten diphenylcyclopropenone (DPC) in alopecia patients. For every blood RNA sample, sequencing covered both the TCR alpha and TCR beta chains. The full study reports these points: Repeated subsampling changed both the strength of the expansion versus patch-test correlation and the threshold at which the correlation became significant. DPC sensitization did not change the number of TCRs with a frequency above 1 in 1000, and there was no evidence of changes in global repertoire structure.

Total RNA was extracted from unfractionated whole blood collected in Tempus Blood RNA tubes. Four to six healthy volunteers were used as TCR sequencing controls and were bled at day 0, 2 weeks and 6 weeks. Libraries were prepared through 5' RACE. Reads for this sample came from an Illumina MiSeq. During library preparation, unique molecular identifiers were attached to individual cDNA molecules so that TCRs could be counted in a quantitative, reproducible way. The original methods were these. Samples had a median of roughly 100,000 TCRs, with a range from roughly 20,000 to 690,600. V, J and CDR3 annotation of the TCR reads was performed with the Decombinator software suite. Every sample was subsampled to the same number of TCRs (28,000) for the PS versus PT1 abundance plots. TCRs were defined as expanded if absent before sensitization and observed at least eight times at the 2-week time point. The public reads were run again by TCRdb, first through fastp at Q25 and then through MiXCR, and only productive beta chains were kept. Every entry covers one CDR3 protein and lists the most common genes and DNA from its rows. TCRdb assigned the V and J calls; the authors' analysis was not used. A total of 65,000 to 95,000 distinct CDR3 sequences appear in this sample, about 8.4% of them only once. The leading ten clones occupy under 2.5% of the sample.

The sequence came from a male donor in good health.

The CDR3 region has the sequence CASSQAPTGQQNSPLHF. The DNA sequence follows: TGCGCCAGCAGCCAAGCTCCGACGGGACAGCAAAATTCACCCCTCCACTTT. Rearrangement joined TRBV4-3 to TRBJ1-6; 7 nucleotides in the junction match TRBD1. From a lookup of the germline V gene, CDR1 and CDR2 are LGHNA and YSLEER. Germline trimming: 1 base from V, 7 bases from J; junction bases outside gene matches: 10. The CDR3 has 17 amino acids, counting the end cysteine and phenylalanine. The CDR3 DNA has 51 bases and is translated from base 1.